The present entry profiles one TCR beta chain with its context. This record belongs to a study of blood T cell repertoires in COVID-19. Overall study: Material from acute and convalescent COVID-19 was sourced from the United States, Italy and Spain. Sample material is recorded as cDNA or gDNA derived from T cells, B-cell-depleted T cells, or PBMCs.

Seattle-derived patients entered the study during active infection and were followed longitudinally. The CDR3 covers 14 residues. Trimming took 5 bases from V and 2 from J; bases not matched to a gene: 6. Germline V gene data show CDR1 as SGHDT and CDR2 as YYEEEE. Original processing notes: Amplification of reference gene primers provided the estimated nucleated cell counts. Measured with immunoSEQ multiplex PCR; TCRdb has only the in-frame clones, and not every one. The DNA was the basis for D and trimming; V, J and clone size are from that table. The sample yields under 250,000 clones, roughly 77% seen once.

J is TRBJ2-7 and V is TRBV5-6; 8 bases agree with TRBD1. Sample: peripheral blood. The TCR sequence derives from a woman aged 40 to 49 with COVID-19, enrolled during active disease. The CDR3 region has the DNA TGTGCCAGCAGGGACAGGGAAAGCCCCTACGAGCAGTACTTC. This codes for CASRDRESPYEQYF.